The clone carrying this T cell receptor (beta chain) was observed once. Trimming took off 10 bases at V and 6 bases at J, with 19 bases between the two ends. The CDR3 runs to 14 residues. Germline CDR1 ENHRY, CDR2 SYGVKD. The sample is drawn from a study of blood T cell repertoires in COVID-19. Study information: The samples span acute and convalescent COVID-19 from the United States, Italy and Spain.

Under the authors' procedure: By means of reference gene primer amplification, nucleated cell counts were estimated. Data came from immunoSEQ multiplex PCR; TCRdb stores just in-frame clones and leaves some out. The V and J calls and the clone size are those of that table, but D and trimming were determined from the DNA. This table holds about 120,000 clones, nearly 90% found once. The sequencing sample was made of peripheral blood. The clonotype originates from a woman aged 55-70 years with COVID-19, enrolled during active disease. The chain couples TRBV10-3 to TRBJ2-1; maybe TRBD1 (7 bases). The CDR3 spells CATEPTGEVNEQFF. The CDR3 bases are TGTGCCACCGAACCCACAGGGGAGGTCAATGAGCAGTTCTTC.